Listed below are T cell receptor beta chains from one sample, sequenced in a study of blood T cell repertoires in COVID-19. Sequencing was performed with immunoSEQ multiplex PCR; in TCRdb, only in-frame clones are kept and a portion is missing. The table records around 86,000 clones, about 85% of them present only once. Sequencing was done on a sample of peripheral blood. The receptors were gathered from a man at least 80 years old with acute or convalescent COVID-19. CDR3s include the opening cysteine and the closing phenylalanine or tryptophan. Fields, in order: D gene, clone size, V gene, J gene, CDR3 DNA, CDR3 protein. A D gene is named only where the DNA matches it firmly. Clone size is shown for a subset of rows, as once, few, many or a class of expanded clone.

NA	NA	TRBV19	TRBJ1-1	TGTGCCAGTAGCACCGATCCGGGCCGAAGGGGAACTGAAGCTTTCTTT	CASSTDPGRRGTEAFF
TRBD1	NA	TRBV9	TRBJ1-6	TGTGCCAGCAGCGTCCGGGACAGGGGTGGATCACCCCTCCACTTT	CASSVRDRGGSPLHF
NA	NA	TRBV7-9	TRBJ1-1	TGTGCCAGCAGCTTAGCGCCAGGTTGGGTGAACACTGAAGCTTTCTTT	CASSLAPGWVNTEAFF
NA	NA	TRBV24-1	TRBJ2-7	TGTGCCACCAGTGATCCGAGATCCGCAGGGGTGGACGAGCAGTACTTC	CATSDPRSAGVDEQYF
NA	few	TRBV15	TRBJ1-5	TGTGCCACCAGCAGAGAAGGAGGAGGCGGTCAGCCCCAGCATTTT	CATSREGGGGQPQHF
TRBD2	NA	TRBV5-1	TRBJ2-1	TGCGCCAGCAGCCTGACGACTAGCGGGCCTTCCGTCTACAATGAGCAGTTCTTC	CASSLTTSGPSVYNEQFF
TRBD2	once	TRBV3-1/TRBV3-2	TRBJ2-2	TGTGCCAGCAGCCCCTCTATAGCGGGAGGTTGGACCGGGGAGCTGTTTTTT	CASSPSIAGGWTGELFF
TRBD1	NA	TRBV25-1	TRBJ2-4	TGTGCCAGCAGAGAGACAGGGACAGCCAAAAACATTCAGTACTTC	CASRETGTAKNIQYF
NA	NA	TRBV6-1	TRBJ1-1	TGTGCCAGCAGTGAAATTCGGCGGGGTGAAGCTTTCTTT	CASSEIRRGEAFF
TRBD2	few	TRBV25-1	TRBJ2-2	TGTGCCAGCAGTCCCACCGGGGGGGAGAACACCGGGGAGCTGTTTTTT	CASSPTGGENTGELFF
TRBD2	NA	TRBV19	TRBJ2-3	TGTGCCAGTAAGACTAGCGGGACACCAGATACGCAGTATTTT	CASKTSGTPDTQYF
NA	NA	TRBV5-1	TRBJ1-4	TGCGCCAGCAGCCTAGATACAACTAATGAAAAACTGTTTTTT	CASSLDTTNEKLFF
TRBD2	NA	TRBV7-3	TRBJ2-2	TGTGCCAGCAGCTCCCGACTAGCGGGAAGGACCGGGGAGCTGTTTTTT	CASSSRLAGRTGELFF
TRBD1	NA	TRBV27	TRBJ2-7	TGTGCCAGCAGTCCACGGACAGGGGCGAGAATCTACGAGCAGTACTTC	CASSPRTGARIYEQYF
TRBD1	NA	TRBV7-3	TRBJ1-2	TGTGCCAGCAGCTTAGCCCCACAGGGGAACTATGGCTACACCTTC	CASSLAPQGNYGYTF
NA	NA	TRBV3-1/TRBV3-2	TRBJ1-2	TGTGCCAGCAGCCCTACTTGGGGAGCATTCTACGACTATGGCTACACCTTC	CASSPTWGAFYDYGYTF
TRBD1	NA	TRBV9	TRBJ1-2	TGTGCCAGCAGCGAAGGGACAGGGGGTAGCTACACCTTC	CASSEGTGGSYTF
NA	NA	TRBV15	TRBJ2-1	TGTGCCACCAGCAGAGATTTGGCAGGGGTGTGGAATGAGCAGTTCTTC	CATSRDLAGVWNEQFF
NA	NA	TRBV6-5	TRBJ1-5	TGTGCCAGCAGTTATGCGGGGAATAGCAATCAGCCCCAGCATTTT	CASSYAGNSNQPQHF
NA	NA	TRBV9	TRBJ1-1	TGTGCCAGCAGCAACGACCCGGGACAGAACACTGAAGCTTTCTTT	CASSNDPGQNTEAFF
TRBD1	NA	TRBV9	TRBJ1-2	TGTGCCAGCAGCCTCCCCGGACAGGCCAAAAGAGGGGGCTACACCTTC	CASSLPGQAKRGGYTF
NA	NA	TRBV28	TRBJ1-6	TGTGCCAGCAGTTTGGTCAGTCCTAATTCACCCCTCCACTTT	CASSLVSPNSPLHF
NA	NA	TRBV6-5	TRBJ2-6	TGTGCCAGCAGTTACGTTCATTTCTCTGGGGCCAACGTCCTGACTTTC	CASSYVHFSGANVLTF
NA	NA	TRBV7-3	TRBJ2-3	TGTGCCAGCAGCTTACTAGCCCCGAGCACAGATACGCAGTATTTT	CASSLLAPSTDTQYF
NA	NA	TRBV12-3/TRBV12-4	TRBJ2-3	TGTGCCAGCAGCTGGCAGGCCACAGATACGCAGTATTTT	CASSWQATDTQYF
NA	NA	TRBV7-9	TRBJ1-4	TGTGCCAGCAGCTTAGACTTGGTTGAAAAACTGTTTTTT	CASSLDLVEKLFF
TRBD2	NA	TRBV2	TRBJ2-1	TGTGCCAGCAGGGAGAGCGGGAGCAACTACAATGAGCAGTTCTTC	CASRESGSNYNEQFF
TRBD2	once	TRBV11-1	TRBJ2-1	TGTGCCAGCAGCTTAGCAGGAAGTAGCGGGAGACGCATTGAGCAGTTCTTC	CASSLAGSSGRRIEQFF
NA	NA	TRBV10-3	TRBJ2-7	TGTGCCATCAGCGACAGCTCCTACGAGCAGTACTTC	CAISDSSYEQYF
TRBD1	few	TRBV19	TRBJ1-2	TGTGCCAGTAGTAGTGGGACAGCCTCCTATGGCTACACCTTC	CASSSGTASYGYTF
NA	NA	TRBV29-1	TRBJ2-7	TGCAGCGTTGAATTCCAAAGGGGGGGTCTCTACGAGCAGTACTTC	CSVEFQRGGLYEQYF
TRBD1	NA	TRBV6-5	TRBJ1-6	TGTGCCAGCAGTTCGGGACAGCGTCAAGGATCACCCCTCCACTTT	CASSSGQRQGSPLHF
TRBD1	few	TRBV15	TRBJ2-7	TGTGCCACCAGTACAGGGGGCCAAGGAATGCTGGAGCAGTACTTC	CATSTGGQGMLEQYF
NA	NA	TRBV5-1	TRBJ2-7	TGCGCCAGCAGCCAGTACCACCACCCCTCCTACGAGCAGTACTTC	CASSQYHHPSYEQYF
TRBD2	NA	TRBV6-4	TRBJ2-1	TGTGCCAGCAGTTTGGATCCAGCGGGGAACTACAATGAGCAGTTCTTC	CASSLDPAGNYNEQFF
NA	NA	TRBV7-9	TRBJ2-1	TGTGCCAGCAGCTTAGTTCCGGACAATGAGCAGTTCTTC	CASSLVPDNEQFF
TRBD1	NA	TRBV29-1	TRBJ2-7	TGCAGCGTCCCCTGGTACGGGACAGGGGGTCGGGGGGGCGAGCAGTACTTC	CSVPWYGTGGRGGEQYF
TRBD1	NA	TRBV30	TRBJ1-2	TGTGCCTGGAGAAAGGGACAGACCTATGGCTACACCTTC	CAWRKGQTYGYTF
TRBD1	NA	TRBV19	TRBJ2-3	TGTGCCAGTAGACAGGGGGTTGGAACAGATACGCAGTATTTT	CASRQGVGTDTQYF
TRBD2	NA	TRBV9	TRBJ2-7	TGTGCCAGCAGTGGGGGGACTAGCGGGAGGGCCGGTTTCTACGAGCAGTACTTC	CASSGGTSGRAGFYEQYF
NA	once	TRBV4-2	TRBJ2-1	TGTGCCAGCAGCCAAGGGGAAGGGGATGAGCAGTTCTTC	CASSQGEGDEQFF
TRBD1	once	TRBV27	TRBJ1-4	TGTGCCAGCAGTTTCCTGGACAGGGGGGCTAATGAAAAACTGTTTTTT	CASSFLDRGANEKLFF
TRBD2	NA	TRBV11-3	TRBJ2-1	TGTGCCAGCAGCCCCGAAGCGGGAGGCTCCTACAATGAGCAGTTCTTC	CASSPEAGGSYNEQFF
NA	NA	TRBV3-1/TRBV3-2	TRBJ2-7	TGTGCCAGCAGCCAAGATAGCAGCGAGCAGTACTTC	CASSQDSSEQYF
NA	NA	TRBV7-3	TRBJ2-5	TGTGCCAGCAGCTTAGGTGCGGGGTTGTACCAAGAGACCCAGTACTTC	CASSLGAGLYQETQYF
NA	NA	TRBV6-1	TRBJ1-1	TGTGCCAGCAGTGATGTGTTGGGGACACATAACACTGAAGCTTTCTTT	CASSDVLGTHNTEAFF
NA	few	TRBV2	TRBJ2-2	TGTGCCAGCAGTGAATCCAGGGACTTTACGAACACCGGGGAGCTGTTTTTT	CASSESRDFTNTGELFF
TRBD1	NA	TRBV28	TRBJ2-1	TGTGCCAGCAGTGTAACAGGGGGACCGTCCTACAATGAGCAGTTCTTC	CASSVTGGPSYNEQFF
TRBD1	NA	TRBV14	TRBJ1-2	TGTGCCAGCAGCCCAAAACCTGTGGGGACAGGAGACAACTATGGCTACACCTTC	CASSPKPVGTGDNYGYTF
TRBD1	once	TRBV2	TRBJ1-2	TGTGCCAGCAGTATAAGGGACAGGGGGAGCTATGGCTACACCTTC	CASSIRDRGSYGYTF
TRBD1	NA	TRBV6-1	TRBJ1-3	TGTGCCAGCAGTGAAGGGACAGGAAGGCGTGGAAACACCATATATTTT	CASSEGTGRRGNTIYF
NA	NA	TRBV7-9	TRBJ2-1	TGTGCCAGCAGCCGACTAGACAAAGATGAGCAGTTCTTC	CASSRLDKDEQFF
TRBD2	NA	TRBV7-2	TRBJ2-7	TGTGCCAGCAGCTTAGCCTACCCGGGCGGGAGGGCCGTCTACGAGCAGTACTTC	CASSLAYPGGRAVYEQYF
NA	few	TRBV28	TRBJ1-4	TGTGCCAGCAGTGAAGGGGGAGACAATGAAAAACTGTTTTTT	CASSEGGDNEKLFF
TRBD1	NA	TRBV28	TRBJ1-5	TGTGCCAGCAGCCAAGACAGGGTGGGTCAGCCCCAGCATTTT	CASSQDRVGQPQHF
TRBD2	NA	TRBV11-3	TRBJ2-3	TGTGCCAGCAGCTTGGGACTAGCAACTTCAGATACGCAGTATTTT	CASSLGLATSDTQYF
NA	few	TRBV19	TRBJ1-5	TGTGCCAGTAGTGAATCAGGGATTAGCAATCAGCCCCAGCATTTT	CASSESGISNQPQHF
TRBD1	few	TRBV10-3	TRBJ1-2	TGTGCCATCAGTGAGTCTCGGGACAGTAATAACTATGGCTACACCTTC	CAISESRDSNNYGYTF